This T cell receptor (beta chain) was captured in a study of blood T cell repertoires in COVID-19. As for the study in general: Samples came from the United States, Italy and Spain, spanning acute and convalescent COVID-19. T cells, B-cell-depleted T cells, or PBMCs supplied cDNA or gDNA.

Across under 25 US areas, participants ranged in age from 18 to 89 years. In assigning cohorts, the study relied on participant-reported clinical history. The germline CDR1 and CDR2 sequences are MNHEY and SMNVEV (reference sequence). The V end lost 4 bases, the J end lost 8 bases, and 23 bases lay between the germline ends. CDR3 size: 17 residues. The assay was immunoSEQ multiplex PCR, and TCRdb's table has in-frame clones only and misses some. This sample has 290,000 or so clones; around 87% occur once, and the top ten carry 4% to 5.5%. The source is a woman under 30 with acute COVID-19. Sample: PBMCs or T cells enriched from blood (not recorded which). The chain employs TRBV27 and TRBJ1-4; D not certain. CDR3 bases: TGTGCCAGCAGTTCGACCCCTCCGGTCCAGGTTACCGAAAAACTGTTTTTT. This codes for CASSSTPPVQVTEKLFF.